This TCR beta chain was obtained from a study of OX40 agonist ivuxolimab in advanced cancers. Study at large: Patients with hepatocellular carcinoma, melanoma, renal cell or head and neck cancer made up the dose-escalation patients. Participants averaged about 60 years of age (range roughly 20 to 90) and were 82.7% male.

If patients had autoimmune disease history or systemic immunosuppression, they were excluded. Produced via immunoSEQ multiplex PCR; TCRdb's table is partial and in-frame only. Of approximately 110,000 clones in the sample, around 92% were seen once. Study observations and caveats: Low clonal expansion, among the lowest seen, marked partial responders at 0.1-3.0 mg/kg.

To note about this clone: The antigen remains undetermined.

V shed 4 bases and J shed 5 bases, with 15 bases lying between them. Germline values: CDR1 SGHRS, CDR2 YFSETQ. The CDR3 covers 14 residues. The rearrangement uses TRBV5-1 and TRBJ1-1, with unresolved D. This clonotype was obtained from an adult with an advanced solid tumor such as melanoma, head and neck, liver or kidney cancer. The material was CD4+ or CD8+ T cells sorted from blood, obtained in a trial of the OX40 agonist ivuxolimab. CDR3 sequence (DNA): TGCGCCAGCAGCGAGAACTTCCCCTTGACTGAAGCTTTCTTT. It encodes CASSENFPLTEAFF.